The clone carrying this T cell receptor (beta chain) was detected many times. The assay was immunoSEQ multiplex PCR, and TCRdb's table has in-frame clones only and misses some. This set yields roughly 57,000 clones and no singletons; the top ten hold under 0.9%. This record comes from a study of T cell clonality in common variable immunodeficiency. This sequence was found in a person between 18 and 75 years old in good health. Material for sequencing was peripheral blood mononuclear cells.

CDR3 DNA, as far as it was read: TGTGCCGCCGCGACCGGGTCAACTAATGAAAAA. It specifies CAAATGSTNEK. The whole CDR3 protein is CAAATGSTNEKLFF. This rearrangement joins TRBV18 to TRBJ1-4, with no clear D. The read terminates 3 residues ahead of where the CDR3 ends, so the germline J gene completes it. The length of the CDR3 is 14 residues. The V end was cut by 11 bases, the J end by 0 bases, with 13 bases between. The germline V gene has CDR1 KGHSH and CDR2 LQKENI.